A selection of T cell receptor beta chains follows, all from one sample in a study of cytomegalovirus exposure and HLA in healthy donors. This table comes from immunoSEQ multiplex PCR, and its TCRdb copy is limited to in-frame clones, with some not included. The sample lists about 92,000 clones; about 84% were seen once. The sequenced material came from PBMCs. The origin of the receptors is a girl aged 2-10 years in good health and CMV-seropositive. The CDR3 runs from the conserved cysteine through the conserved F or W.

v_call	j_call	cdr3_aa
TRBV7-9	TRBJ2-1	CASSSLGGDRGYNEQFF
TRBV27	TRBJ2-1	CASSTLGEQFF
TRBV6-5	TRBJ1-1	CASRRKGESETEAFF
TRBV7-2	TRBJ2-2	CASSSRQLTGELFF
TRBV19	TRBJ1-1	CASSLTTGGTEAFF
TRBV30	TRBJ2-3	CAWTVATDTQYF
TRBV7-9	TRBJ1-1	CASSLGSTEAFF
TRBV15	TRBJ1-1	CATSRERTGLNTEAFF
TRBV28	TRBJ2-7	CASSFPGQGYEQYF
TRBV4-1	TRBJ1-2	CASSHLGRRRVGYTF
TRBV2	TRBJ1-1	CASSPVYADTEAFF
TRBV27	TRBJ1-5	CASSYGAGGGGPQHF
TRBV27	TRBJ2-7	CASSLGDRIYEQYF
TRBV7-2	TRBJ2-7	CASSLDRAGHEQYF
TRBV5-8	TRBJ2-2	CASPKREMDTGELFF
TRBV28	TRBJ2-7	CASSRQGFSYEQYF
TRBV27	TRBJ1-1	CASSDRGNTEAFF
TRBV7-9	TRBJ1-4	CASSYPPSTNEKLFF
TRBV28	TRBJ1-2	CASSLGGTGAGYGYTF
TRBV29-1	TRBJ2-5	CSVAYRVEVETQYF
TRBV5-1	TRBJ1-4	CASSLALSEKLFF
TRBV7-2	TRBJ2-4	CASSLGTSGDQYF
TRBV27	TRBJ2-7	CASSSVYEQYF
TRBV2	TRBJ1-2	CASRETGAYYGYTF
TRBV6-4	TRBJ2-1	CASSTERSSYNEQFF
TRBV9	TRBJ2-2	CASSVVSTGELFF
TRBV5-8	TRBJ2-1	CASPITSGEYNEQFF
TRBV11-2	TRBJ2-7	CASSYGRGGSYEQYF
TRBV18	TRBJ1-1	CASSPPSRGSNTEAFF
TRBV9	TRBJ2-1	CASSPSASGGGYNEQFF
TRBV18	TRBJ2-1	CASSPLGSGDNEQFF
TRBV11-3	TRBJ1-1	CASSLRDTEAFF
TRBV19	TRBJ2-1	CASRPTNYNEQFF
TRBV4-2	TRBJ1-2	CASSQDDWVITF
TRBV5-1	TRBJ2-7	CASSKTGGGSYEQYF
TRBV5-1	TRBJ1-1	CASSLRGDEAFF
TRBV6-6	TRBJ2-7	CASSYRGSDEQYF
TRBV28	TRBJ1-5	CATQWQSNQPQHF
TRBV21-1	TRBJ2-2	CASSNREREASGELFF
TRBV6-5	TRBJ1-1	CASSYGPMNTEAFF
TRBV25-1	TRBJ2-1	CASSELATVYNEQFF
TRBV30	TRBJ2-2	CAWTPRGGRFGTGELFF
TRBV30	TRBJ2-1	CAWSRGTGPTGWNEQFF
TRBV7-3	TRBJ2-1	CASSLRGLGGNEQFF
TRBV5-1	TRBJ2-7	CASSLAAGSYEQYF
TRBV6-5	TRBJ2-3	CASSYSAGGLTDTQYF
TRBV27	TRBJ2-7	CASTGTGGSMEQYF
TRBV27	TRBJ2-3	CASSRGGSAFDTQYF
TRBV28	TRBJ1-2	CASTSGQGYYGYTF
TRBV27	TRBJ2-1	CASTTSGNEQFF
TRBV30	TRBJ1-2	CAWSAKTSEGSYAF
TRBV6-1	TRBJ2-1	CASRTGLAAYNEQFF
TRBV7-2	TRBJ2-6	CASSPGPPYFSGANVLTF